One sample yielded the 3 T cell receptor beta chains listed below, sequenced in a study of long-term antiretroviral therapy in people with HIV (dated by TCRdb to 2022 to 2024). The immunoSEQ hsTCRB v3.0 assay was used at survey level resolution to sequence the TRB variable region. What TCRdb holds here is the immuneACCESS table cut down to in-frame rearrangements. Part of the clones is not present; checked against another copy, under half of the missing clones reflect an unresolved V gene, and the others are unexplained. This sample comprises 20,000 to 30,000 clones, roughly 80% of them detected only once. The ten largest account for roughly 6% of the sample. Sequencing used unsorted PBMCs, obtained 0.7 years before starting antiretroviral therapy. Receptors were obtained from a man aged 25-45 years with HIV.

This clone was counted a few times. The gene calls are TRBV9 and TRBJ2-1, with 10 nucleotides matching TRBD1. Germline-derived CDR1 and CDR2 are SGDLS and YYNGEE. V was pared by 0 bases and J by 5 bases, with 2 bases of the junction left unmatched. The CDR3 covers 15 residues. For the CDR3, the DNA is TGTGCCAGCAGCGTAGAGGGGACAGGGGACAATGAGCAGTTCTTC. Translated: CASSVEGTGDNEQFF.

The genes are TRBV4-1 and TRBJ2-7; 8 bases align to TRBD1. With 6 bases clipped from V and 9 bases from J, the junction kept 16 bases outside the gene matches. CDR1 and CDR2 from the germline V gene are MGHRA and YSYEKL. This CDR3 is 15 amino acids long. The CDR3 sequence: CASSLLTSTGATQYF. CDR3 sequence (DNA): TGCGCCAGCAGTCTTTTAACCTCGACAGGGGCTACGCAGTACTTC.

This chain connects TRBV7-2 to TRBJ2-7, with 9 positions matching TRBD2. The germline V gene encodes CDR1 SGHTA and CDR2 FQGNSA. V shed 3 bases and J 5 bases; nucleotides not matched to a gene: 5. The CDR3 extends over 14 amino acids. The CDR3 DNA follows: TGTGCCAGCAGCTTCCTTAGCGGGAGACACGAGCAGTACTTC. Translation gives CASSFLSGRHEQYF.